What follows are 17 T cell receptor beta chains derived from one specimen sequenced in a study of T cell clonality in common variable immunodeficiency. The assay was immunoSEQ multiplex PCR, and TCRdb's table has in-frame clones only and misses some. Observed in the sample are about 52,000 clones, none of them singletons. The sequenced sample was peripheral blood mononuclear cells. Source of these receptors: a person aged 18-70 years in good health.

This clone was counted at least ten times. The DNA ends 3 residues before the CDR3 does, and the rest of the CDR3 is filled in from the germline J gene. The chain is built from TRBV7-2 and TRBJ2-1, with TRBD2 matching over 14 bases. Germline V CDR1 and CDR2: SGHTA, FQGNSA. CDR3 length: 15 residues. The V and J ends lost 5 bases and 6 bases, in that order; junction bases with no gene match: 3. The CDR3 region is CASSAGLAGVNEQFF. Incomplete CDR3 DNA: TGTGCCAGCAGCGCGGGACTAGCGGGGGTCAATGAG.

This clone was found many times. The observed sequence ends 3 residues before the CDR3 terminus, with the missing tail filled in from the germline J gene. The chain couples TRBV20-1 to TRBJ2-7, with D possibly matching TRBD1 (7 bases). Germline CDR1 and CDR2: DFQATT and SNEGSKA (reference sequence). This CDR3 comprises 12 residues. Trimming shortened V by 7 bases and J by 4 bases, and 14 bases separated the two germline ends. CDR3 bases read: TGCAGTGTACCCAGGGGGGCGTACGAG. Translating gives CSVPRGAYE. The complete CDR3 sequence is CSVPRGAYEQYF.

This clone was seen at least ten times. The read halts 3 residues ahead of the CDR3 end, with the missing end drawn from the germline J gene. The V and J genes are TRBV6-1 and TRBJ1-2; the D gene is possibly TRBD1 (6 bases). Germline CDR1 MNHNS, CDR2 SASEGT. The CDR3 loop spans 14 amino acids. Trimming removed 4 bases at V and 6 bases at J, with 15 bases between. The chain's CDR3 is CASSARQDGDGYTF. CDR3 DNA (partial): TGTGCCAGCAGTGCGAGACAGGATGGGGATGGC.

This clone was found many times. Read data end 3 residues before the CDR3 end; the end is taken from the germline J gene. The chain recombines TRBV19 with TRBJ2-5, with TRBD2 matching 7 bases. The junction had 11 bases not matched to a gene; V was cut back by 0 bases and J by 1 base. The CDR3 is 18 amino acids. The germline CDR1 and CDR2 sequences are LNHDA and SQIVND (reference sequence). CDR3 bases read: TGTGCCAGTAGTATAGATAGGCCTAGCGGAGACCTCCAAGAGACC. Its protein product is CASSIDRPSGDLQET. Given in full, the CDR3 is CASSIDRPSGDLQETQYF.

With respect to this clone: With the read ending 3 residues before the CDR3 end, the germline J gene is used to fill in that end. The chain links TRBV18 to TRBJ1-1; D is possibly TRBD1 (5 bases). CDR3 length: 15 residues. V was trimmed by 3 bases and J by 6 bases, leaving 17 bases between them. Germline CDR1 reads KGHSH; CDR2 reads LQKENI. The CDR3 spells CASSPPSGFNSEAFF. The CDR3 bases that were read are TGTGCCAGCTCACCGCCGTCAGGGTTCAACTCTGAA.

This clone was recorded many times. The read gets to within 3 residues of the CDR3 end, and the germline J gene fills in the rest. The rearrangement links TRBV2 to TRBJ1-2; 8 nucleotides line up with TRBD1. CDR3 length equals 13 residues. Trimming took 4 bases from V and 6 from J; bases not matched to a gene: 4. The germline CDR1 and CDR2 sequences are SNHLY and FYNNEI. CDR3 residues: CASSVDRVNGYTF. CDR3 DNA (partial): TGTGCCAGCAGTGTGGACAGGGTAAATGGC.

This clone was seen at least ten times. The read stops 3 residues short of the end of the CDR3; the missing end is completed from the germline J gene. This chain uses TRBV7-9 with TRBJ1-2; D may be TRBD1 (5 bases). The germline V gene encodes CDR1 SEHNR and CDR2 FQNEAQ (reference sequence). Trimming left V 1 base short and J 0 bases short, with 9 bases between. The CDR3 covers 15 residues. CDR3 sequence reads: CASSLEGQANYGYTF. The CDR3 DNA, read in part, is TGTGCCAGCAGCTTAGAGGGGCAAGCTAACTATGGC.

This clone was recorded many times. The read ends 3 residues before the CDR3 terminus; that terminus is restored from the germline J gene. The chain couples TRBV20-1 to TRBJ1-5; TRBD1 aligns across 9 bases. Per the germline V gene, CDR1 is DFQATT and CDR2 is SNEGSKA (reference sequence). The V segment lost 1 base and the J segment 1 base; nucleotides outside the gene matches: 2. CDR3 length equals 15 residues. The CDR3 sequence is CSARGDRVSNQPQHF. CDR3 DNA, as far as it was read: TGCAGTGCTAGAGGGGACAGGGTAAGCAATCAGCCC.

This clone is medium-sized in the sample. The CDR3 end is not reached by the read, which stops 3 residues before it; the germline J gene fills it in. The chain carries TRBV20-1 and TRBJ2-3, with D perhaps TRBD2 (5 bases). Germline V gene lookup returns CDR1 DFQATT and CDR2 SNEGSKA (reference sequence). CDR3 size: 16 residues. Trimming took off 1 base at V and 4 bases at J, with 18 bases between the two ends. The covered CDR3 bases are TGCAGTGCTAGAGCTCTGAGAGGGCCTATTGCAGATACG. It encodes CSARALRGPIADT. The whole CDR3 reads CSARALRGPIADTQYF.

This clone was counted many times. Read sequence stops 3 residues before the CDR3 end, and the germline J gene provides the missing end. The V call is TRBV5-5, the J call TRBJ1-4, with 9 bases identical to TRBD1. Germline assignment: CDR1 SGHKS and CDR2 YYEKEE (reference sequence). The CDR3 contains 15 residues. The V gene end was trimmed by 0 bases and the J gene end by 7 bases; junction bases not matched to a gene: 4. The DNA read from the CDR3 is TGTGCCAGCAGCTTGGAACAGGGGGCGATTGAAAAA. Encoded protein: CASSLEQGAIEK. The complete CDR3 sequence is CASSLEQGAIEKLFF.

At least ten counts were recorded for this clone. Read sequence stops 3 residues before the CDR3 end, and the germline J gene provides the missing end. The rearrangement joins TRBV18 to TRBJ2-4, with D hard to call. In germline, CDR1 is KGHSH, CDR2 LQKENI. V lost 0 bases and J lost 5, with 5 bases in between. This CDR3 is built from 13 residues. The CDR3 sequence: CASSPPSENIQYF. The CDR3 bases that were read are TGTGCCAGCTCACCACCGTCAGAAAACATT.

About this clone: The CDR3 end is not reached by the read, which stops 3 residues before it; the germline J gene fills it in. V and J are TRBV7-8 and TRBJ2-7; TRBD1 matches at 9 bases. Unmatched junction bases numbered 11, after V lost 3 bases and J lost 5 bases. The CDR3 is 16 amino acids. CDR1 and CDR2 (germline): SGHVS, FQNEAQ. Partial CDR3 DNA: TGTGCCAGCAGCTTGGCGACAGGGGGGATAAGAGACGAG. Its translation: CASSLATGGIRDE. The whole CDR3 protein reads CASSLATGGIRDEQYF.

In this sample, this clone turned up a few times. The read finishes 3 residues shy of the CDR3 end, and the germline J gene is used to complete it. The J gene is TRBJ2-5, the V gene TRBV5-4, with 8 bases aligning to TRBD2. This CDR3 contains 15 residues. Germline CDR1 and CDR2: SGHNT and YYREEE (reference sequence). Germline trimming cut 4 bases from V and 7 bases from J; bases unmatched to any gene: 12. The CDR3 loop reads CASSRSGSVSSTQYF. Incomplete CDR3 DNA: TGTGCCAGCAGCCGCAGCGGGAGCGTCAGCTCGACC. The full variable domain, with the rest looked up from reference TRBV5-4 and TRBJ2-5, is ETGVTQSPTHLIKTRGQQVTLRCSSQSGHNTVSWYQQALGQGPQFIFQYYREEENGRGNFPPRFSGLQFPNYSSELNVNALELDDSALYLCASSRSGSVSSTQYFGPGTRLLVL.

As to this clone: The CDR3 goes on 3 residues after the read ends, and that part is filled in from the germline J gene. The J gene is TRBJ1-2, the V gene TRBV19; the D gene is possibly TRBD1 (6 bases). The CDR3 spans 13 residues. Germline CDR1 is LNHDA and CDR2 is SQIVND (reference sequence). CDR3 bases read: TGTGCCAGTTCTGCGGGGGCGGGCTACGAC. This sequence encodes CASSAGAGYD. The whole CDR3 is CASSAGAGYDYTF.

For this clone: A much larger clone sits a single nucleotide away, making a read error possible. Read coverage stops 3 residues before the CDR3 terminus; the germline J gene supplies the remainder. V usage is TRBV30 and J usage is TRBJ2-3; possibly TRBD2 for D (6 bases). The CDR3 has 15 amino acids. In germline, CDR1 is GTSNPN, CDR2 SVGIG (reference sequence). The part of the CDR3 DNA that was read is TGTGCCTGGGGTAGGGGCGGTACTAGCAATCAGCCG. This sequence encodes CAWGRGGTSNQP. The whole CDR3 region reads CAWGRGGTSNQPQYF.

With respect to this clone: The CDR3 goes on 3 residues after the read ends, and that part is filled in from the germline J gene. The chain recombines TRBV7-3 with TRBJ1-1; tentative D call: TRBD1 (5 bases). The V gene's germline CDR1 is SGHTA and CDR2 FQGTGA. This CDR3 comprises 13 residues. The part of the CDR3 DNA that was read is TGTGCCAGCAGCTTAATGTCGGGGGTTGGA. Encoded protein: CASSLMSGVG. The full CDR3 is CASSLMSGVGAFF. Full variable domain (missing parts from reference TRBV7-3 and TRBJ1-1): GAGVSQTPSNKVTEKGKYVELRCDPISGHTALYWYRQSLGQGPEFLIYFQGTGAADDSGLPNDRFFAVRPEGSVSTLKIQRTERGDSAVYLCASSLMSGVGAFFGQGTRLTVV.

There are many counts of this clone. The CDR3 sequence: CSATGGLVTDTQYF. The sequenced CDR3 bases are TGCAGTGCTACAGGGGGACTAGTCACAGATACG. The rearrangement uses TRBV20-1 and TRBJ2-3; D may be TRBD2 (8 bases). The CDR3 end lies 3 residues beyond the end of the read and is filled in from the germline J gene. The CDR3 runs to 14 residues. Between the trimmed V and J ends, which lost 4 bases and 2 bases, there was a span of 13 bases. Germline loops: CDR1 DFQATT, CDR2 SNEGSKA (reference sequence).